This TCR beta chain was captured in a study of blood T cell repertoires in COVID-19. The wider study: The samples span acute and convalescent COVID-19 from the United States, Italy and Spain. The cDNA or gDNA used as material had been derived from T cells, B-cell-depleted T cells, or PBMCs.

As processed by the authors: Amplifying reference gene primers gave estimates of nucleated cell counts. TCRdb keeps only in-frame clones here, not all; method: immunoSEQ multiplex PCR. That table furnishes V, J and clone size, whereas the DNA furnished D and trimming. The profile shows 350,000 or so clones, around 80% of them singletons. A single count supports this clone. Per germline, CDR1 SGHRS and CDR2 YFSETQ. The length of the CDR3 is 17 residues. With 4 bases clipped from V and 4 bases from J, the junction kept 13 bases outside the gene matches. The material sequenced was peripheral blood. The TCR originated in a man between 25 and 39 years old with active or convalescent COVID-19. This chain joins TRBV5-1 and TRBJ2-1; 8 bases align to TRBD2. The CDR3 bases are TGCGCCAGCAGCCCAGGGACTAGAGGAAACCCTTACAATGAGCAGTTCTTC. Protein product: CASSPGTRGNPYNEQFF.